This TCR beta chain comes out of a study of blood T cells in healthy people across ages. CDR3 length: 15 residues. Germline V gene lookup returns CDR1 MDHEN and CDR2 SYDVKM. V gave up 3 bases and J gave up 0 bases, with 12 bases separating them. Study observations and caveats: Diversity was higher, and naive CD4+ cells more numerous, in long-lived donors than in aged donors. The diversity estimates, figures obtained from one million T cells, were considered underestimates.

This clonotype has more than one count but fewer than ten. Its antigen remains unknown. Whenever a sample was processed, at least 7 million PBMCs were isolated. Using a J-beta primer mix together with a sample-barcoded 5' primer, a second PCR was run for about 6 to 11 cycles. TCRdb redid the calling of the 5' RACE reads with MiXCR, one entry per CDR3 protein. In the table there are roughly 1,500,000 distinct CDR3 sequences, roughly 30% of which are singletons. What was sequenced was blood. V and J are TRBV28 and TRBJ2-7, with TRBD2 as a possible D gene (5 bases). The TCR originated in a woman aged 25 to 45 in good health. CDR3 DNA: TGTGCCAGCAGTTTTGGCACTAGGAGCTCCTACGAGCAGTACTTC. Translating it yields CASSFGTRSSYEQYF.